The rows below give T cell receptor beta chains drawn from one sample of a study of cytomegalovirus exposure and HLA in healthy donors. Some clones are missing from TCRdb's copy, which holds only in-frame ones; the method was immunoSEQ multiplex PCR. The sample records 150,000 to 180,000 clones, approximately 86% being singletons. Sequenced: PBMCs. The source of these receptors is a man aged 18 to 35 in good health and CMV-seropositive. The CDR3 runs from the conserved cysteine through the conserved F or W. A D gene is named only where the DNA matches it firmly. Size is omitted from some rows. Given values are once, few, many or a class for expanded clones.

D gene,clone size,J gene,CDR3 length,V gene,CDR3 protein,CDR3 DNA
TRBD2,-,TRBJ2-5,19,TRBV7-2,CASSLRRLAGGLFGETQYF,TGTGCCAGCAGCTTACGGCGACTAGCGGGGGGCCTATTTGGGGAGACCCAGTACTTC
-,few,TRBJ2-7,13,TRBV7-2,CASSLPGSYEQYF,TGTGCCAGCAGCTTGCCAGGCTCCTACGAGCAGTACTTC
-,few,TRBJ1-2,12,TRBV5-1,CASSLFGTGYTF,TGCGCCAGCAGCTTGTTTGGCACTGGCTACACCTTC
TRBD2,-,TRBJ2-7,15,TRBV13,CASSPGSSGTYEQYF,TGTGCCAGCAGCCCCGGCAGTAGCGGGACCTACGAGCAGTACTTC
TRBD1,-,TRBJ1-2,15,TRBV5-3,CARSYGTAFGYGYTF,TGTGCCAGAAGCTACGGGACAGCCTTTGGTTATGGCTACACCTTC
TRBD1,-,TRBJ1-1,16,TRBV29-1,CSVDKGQLVMNTEAFF,TGCAGCGTTGATAAGGGACAGCTCGTCATGAACACTGAAGCTTTCTTT
TRBD2,-,TRBJ2-5,19,TRBV15,CATSRGRTSGGPFWETQYF,TGTGCCACCAGCAGAGGGAGGACTAGCGGGGGCCCGTTCTGGGAGACCCAGTACTTC
TRBD1,-,TRBJ1-1,15,TRBV28,CASSPLDRVNTEAFF,TGTGCCAGCAGTCCATTGGACAGGGTGAACACTGAAGCTTTCTTT
TRBD1,-,TRBJ1-2,14,TRBV6-5,CASRALSRGDGYTF,TGTGCCAGCAGGGCACTCAGCAGGGGGGATGGCTACACCTTC
-,-,TRBJ2-3,13,TRBV18,CASLTGSGDTQYF,TGTGCCAGTCTGACGGGGAGTGGAGATACGCAGTATTTT
-,-,TRBJ2-1,11,TRBV20-1,CSAVGGNEQFF,TGCAGTGCCGTAGGCGGTAATGAGCAGTTCTTC
-,-,TRBJ2-5,14,TRBV6-6,CASRSRGGPETQYF,TGTGCCAGCAGGTCGAGGGGGGGCCCAGAGACCCAGTACTTC
TRBD1,-,TRBJ1-2,11,TRBV6-6,CASSQGGGYTF,TGTGCCAGCAGCCAAGGGGGCGGCTACACCTTC
-,-,TRBJ2-2,13,TRBV7-3,CASSLSGSGELFF,TGTGCCAGCAGCTTATCAGGTTCCGGGGAGCTGTTTTTT
TRBD1,once,TRBJ1-2,15,TRBV6-5,CASSYGGTANYGYTF,TGTGCCAGCAGTTACGGGGGGACAGCAAATTATGGCTACACCTTC
-,-,TRBJ2-7,15,TRBV5-1,CASSTTPGTPYEQYF,TGCGCCAGCAGCACGACACCCGGGACACCCTACGAGCAGTACTTC
TRBD2,-,TRBJ2-7,15,TRBV2,CASSQAGGPFYEQYF,TGTGCCAGCAGCCAAGCGGGGGGCCCTTTCTACGAGCAGTACTTC